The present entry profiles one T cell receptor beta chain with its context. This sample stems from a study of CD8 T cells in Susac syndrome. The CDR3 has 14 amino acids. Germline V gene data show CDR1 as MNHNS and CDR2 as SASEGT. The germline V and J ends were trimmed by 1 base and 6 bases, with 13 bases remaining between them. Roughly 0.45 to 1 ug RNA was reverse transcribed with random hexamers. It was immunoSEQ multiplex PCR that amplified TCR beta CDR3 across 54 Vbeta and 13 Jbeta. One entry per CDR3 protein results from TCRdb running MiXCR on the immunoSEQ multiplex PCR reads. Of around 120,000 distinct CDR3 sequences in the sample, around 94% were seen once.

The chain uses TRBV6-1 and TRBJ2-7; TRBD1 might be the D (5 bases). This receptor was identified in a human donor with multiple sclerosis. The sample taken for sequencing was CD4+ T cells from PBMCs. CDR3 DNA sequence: TGTGCCAGCAGTGAAGTGGACAAGTGGGGCGAGCAGTACTTC. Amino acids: CASSEVDKWGEQYF.